These 3 T cell receptor beta chains were all obtained from the same sample, sequenced in a study of T cell repertoires in cytomegalovirus infection (dated by TCRdb to about 2019). Sequencing used an Illumina HiSeq 1500. The raw public data were reprocessed by TCRdb itself: fastp quality trimming at Q25, MiXCR clonotype calling, in-frame beta chains only. When rows share a CDR3 protein, they turn into one entry using the most common DNA and genes. This sample comprises 450,000 to 650,000 distinct CDR3 sequences, roughly 29% of them detected only once. The ten top clones hold around 14% of the sample. Sequencing input: PBMCs. All receptors derive from a human donor in good health (CMV status not recorded). Some clones in this sample may be carry-over from other donors' samples.

This clonotype appeared a few times. The rearrangement links TRBV7-9 to TRBJ1-1; tentatively, D is TRBD1 (5 bases). Germline CDR1 and CDR2: SEHNR and FQNEAQ (reference sequence). Trimming left V 2 bases short and J 0 bases short, with 10 bases between. This CDR3 is built from 15 residues. The CDR3 spells CASSLRGTVNTEAFF. The CDR3 DNA reads as TGTGCCAGCAGCTTACGGGGGACGGTGAACACTGAAGCTTTCTTT.

The chain employs TRBV20-1 and TRBJ2-5, with 7 bases matching TRBD1. CDR1 DFQATT and CDR2 SNEGSKA come from the germline V gene (reference sequence). Trimming cost V 3 bases and J 5 bases; bases outside gene matches: 6. CDR3 length: 13 residues. The CDR3 coding sequence is TGCAGTGCTAGGGACAGGCGAACGGAGACCCAGTACTTC. Encoded protein: CSARDRRTETQYF.

V usage is TRBV28 and J usage is TRBJ1-2; tentatively, D is TRBD1 (5 bases). Trimming took 2 bases from V and 0 from J, leaving 13 bases between them. Germline values: CDR1 MDHEN, CDR2 SYDVKM. The CDR3 runs to 16 residues. CDR3 sequence reads: CASSLKGARSNYGYTF. The CDR3 DNA is TGTGCCAGCAGTTTAAAAGGGGCCCGCTCTAACTATGGCTACACCTTC.